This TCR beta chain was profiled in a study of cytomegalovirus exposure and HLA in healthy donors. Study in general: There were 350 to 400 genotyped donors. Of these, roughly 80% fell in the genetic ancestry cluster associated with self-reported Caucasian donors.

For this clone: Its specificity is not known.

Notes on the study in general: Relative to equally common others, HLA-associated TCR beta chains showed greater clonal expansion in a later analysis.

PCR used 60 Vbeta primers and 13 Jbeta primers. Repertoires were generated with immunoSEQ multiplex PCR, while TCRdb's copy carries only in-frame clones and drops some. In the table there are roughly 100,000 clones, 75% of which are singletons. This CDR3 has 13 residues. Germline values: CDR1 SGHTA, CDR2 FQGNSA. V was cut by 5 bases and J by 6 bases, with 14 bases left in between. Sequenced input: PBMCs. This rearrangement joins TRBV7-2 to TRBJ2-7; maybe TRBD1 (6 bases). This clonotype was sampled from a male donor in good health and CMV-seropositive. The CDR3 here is CASSLRQVGEQYF. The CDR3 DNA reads TGTGCCAGCAGCCTCCGACAGGTGGGCGAGCAGTACTTC.